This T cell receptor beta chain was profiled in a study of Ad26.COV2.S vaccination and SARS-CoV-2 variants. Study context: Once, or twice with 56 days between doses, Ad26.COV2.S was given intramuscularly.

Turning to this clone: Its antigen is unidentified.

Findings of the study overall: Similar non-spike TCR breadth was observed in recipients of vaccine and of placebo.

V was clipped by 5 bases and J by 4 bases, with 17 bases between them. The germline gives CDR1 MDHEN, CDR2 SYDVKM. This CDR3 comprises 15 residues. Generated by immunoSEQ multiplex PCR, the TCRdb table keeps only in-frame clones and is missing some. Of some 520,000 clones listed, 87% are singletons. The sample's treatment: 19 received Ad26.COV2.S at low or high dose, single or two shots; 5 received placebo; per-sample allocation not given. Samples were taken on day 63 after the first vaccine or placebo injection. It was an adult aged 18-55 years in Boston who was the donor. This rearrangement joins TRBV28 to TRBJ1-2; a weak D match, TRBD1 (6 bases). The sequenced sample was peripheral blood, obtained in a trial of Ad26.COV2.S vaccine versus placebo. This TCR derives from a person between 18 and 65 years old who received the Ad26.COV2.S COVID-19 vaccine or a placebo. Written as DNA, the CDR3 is TGTGCCAGCAGTCCTCAGGGTGGGGGCCTCTATGGCTACACCTTC. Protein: CASSPQGGGLYGYTF.